This TCR gamma chain was profiled in a study of gamma-delta chains in newborns, infants, children. TCRdb fed the reads to CATT. The sample lists roughly 1,100 gamma-chain clones; roughly 2.6% were seen once. The CDR3 totals 15 residues. CDR1 and CDR2 (germline): EGSNGY, YDSYNSKV. A few counts support this clone. This DNA translates differently at residue 12 from the TCRdb protein, which is that of a much larger clone; a read error is likely, and the protein shown is the DNA's own translation. The V and J genes are TRGV2 and TRGJP1. The receptor was isolated from a child who was a newborn, infant or young child, either healthy, febrile or measles-vaccinated (not recorded which). Sequenced sample: blood. The CDR3 coding sequence is TGTGCCACCTGGGACGGGCGGGCCACTGGTTGGTCCAAGATATTT. Translating gives CATWDGRATGWSKIF.